The rows below give T cell receptor beta chains drawn from one sample of a study of blood T cell repertoires in COVID-19. Sequencing was performed with immunoSEQ multiplex PCR; in TCRdb, only in-frame clones are kept and a portion is missing. The sample shows approximately 210,000 clones, more than 70% of them seen only once. Sequencing input: peripheral blood. The receptors were gathered from a woman aged 40 to 50 who had recovered from COVID-19. The CDR3 runs from the conserved cysteine through the conserved F or W. The D gene is left open where the match is weak. Where a row states a size, it is once, few, many or the class of an expanded clone; other rows omit it.

clone_size j_call d_call v_call cdr3_aa cdr3_nt
. TRBJ2-5 . TRBV6-5 CASSPGMTETQYF TGTGCCAGCAGCCCCGGGATGACAGAGACCCAGTACTTC
. TRBJ1-2 . TRBV28 CASSPRTGKGGNYGYTF TGTGCCAGCAGCCCCCGCACAGGGAAGGGTGGAAACTATGGCTACACCTTC
. TRBJ1-3 TRBD1 TRBV4-2 CASSRPGQAGNTIYF TGTGCCAGCAGCCGTCCGGGACAGGCTGGAAACACCATATATTTT
. TRBJ2-3 . TRBV18 CASSPPSVGTDTQYF TGTGCCAGCTCACCACCTTCAGTGGGCACAGATACGCAGTATTTT
. TRBJ1-4 . TRBV30 CAWRAGTATNEKLFF TGTGCCTGGAGGGCAGGAACTGCAACTAATGAAAAACTGTTTTTT
. TRBJ2-3 . TRBV7-3 CASSPREDSDTQYF TGTGCCAGCAGCCCCAGGGAAGATTCAGATACGCAGTATTTT
. TRBJ2-3 TRBD2 TRBV18 CASSPGGGTDTQYF TGTGCCAGCTCACCAGGGGGGGGCACAGATACGCAGTATTTT
. TRBJ2-2 . TRBV12-3/TRBV12-4 CASSFGNTGELFF TGTGCCAGCAGTTTCGGGAACACCGGGGAGCTGTTTTTT
. TRBJ2-7 . TRBV9 CASSVGPPPDEQYF TGTGCCAGCAGCGTAGGTCCGCCCCCGGACGAGCAGTACTTC
. TRBJ2-5 TRBD2 TRBV27 CASSLRLAGTGDQETQYF TGTGCCAGCAGTTTAAGACTAGCGGGAACGGGGGACCAAGAGACCCAGTACTTC
. TRBJ2-7 TRBD1 TRBV11-3 CASSDRVTHEQYF TGTGCCAGCTCCGACAGGGTTACGCACGAGCAGTACTTC
. TRBJ2-2 . TRBV5-4 CASSLASGFTGELFF TGTGCCAGCAGCTTGGCTTCGGGGTTCACCGGGGAGCTGTTTTTT
few TRBJ1-2 TRBD1 TRBV28 CASSLRRQGWNYGYTF TGTGCCAGCAGTTTAAGGAGACAGGGTTGGAACTATGGCTACACCTTC
. TRBJ1-1 . TRBV2 CASSSKGDTEAFF TGTGCCAGCAGTTCTAAAGGAGACACTGAAGCTTTCTTT